This T cell receptor beta chain was sequenced during a study of shared clonotypes between healthy human individuals. Overall study findings and caveats: Investigators expected sequencing depth to affect clonotype sharing among donors.

As concerns this clone: Its cognate antigen is unknown.

Donors had no recently reported acute infections or vaccinations and were HIV-negative. With unsorted samples, genomic DNA was obtained from some 100 million PBMCs. Ten immunoSEQ deep assay plates were used to sequence unsorted PBMC DNA. Assay: immunoSEQ multiplex PCR; the TCRdb copy retains only in-frame clones and omits some. The sample carries 450,000 to 500,000 clones, roughly 85% recorded once. Sample: PBMCs. The origin of this receptor is a woman in her forties in good health. Some clones in this sample may be carry-over from other donors' samples.

The CDR3 sequence: CASSVQAVNTGELFF. CDR3 sequence (DNA): TGTGCCAGCAGCGTACAAGCGGTGAACACCGGGGAGCTGTTTTTT. V gene TRBV9 combines with J gene TRBJ2-2, with D possibly TRBD2 on 5 matching bases. The CDR3 is 15 residues long. Trimming took 1 base from V and 1 from J, leaving 8 bases between them. CDR1 is SGDLS and CDR2 is YYNGEE in the germline V gene.